This passage covers 6 T cell receptor beta chains from one sample sequenced in a study of T cell clonality in common variable immunodeficiency. Study observations and caveats: Common variable immunodeficiency TCR beta sequences reportedly had fewer deletions and N-nucleotide insertions.

These receptors' antigens are unknown. The assay was immunoSEQ multiplex PCR, and TCRdb's table has in-frame clones only and misses some. In total the sample includes about 28,000 clones, none of them seen once. Sequencing used peripheral blood mononuclear cells. The receptors stem from a human donor with common variable immunodeficiency.

This clone was recorded at least ten times. This chain's CDR3 is CASSDSASGEQYF. The DNA read from the CDR3 is TGTGCCAGCAGTGACTCCGCTAGTGGCGAG. The V call is TRBV6-4, the J call TRBJ2-7; D call uncertain. The read terminates 3 residues ahead of where the CDR3 ends, so the germline J gene completes it. Germline V gene lookup returns CDR1 MRHNA and CDR2 SNTAGT. The CDR3 has 13 residues. V was shortened by 0 bases and J by 6 bases, with 9 bases between the two germline ends.

Concerning this clone itself: At one end the junction does not follow the germline gene, possibly because of a read error. The read terminates 3 residues before the CDR3 end, so the remaining end is supplied by the germline J gene. The V call is TRBV18, the J call TRBJ2-2; TRBD1 agrees at 8 bases. CDR1 is KGHSH and CDR2 is LQKENI in the germline V gene. CDR3 size: 20 residues. Partial CDR3 DNA: TGTGCCAGCTCACCCTCAACTTGGGACGGACAGGGACGAAACACCAGGGAG. Translating it yields CASSPSTWDGQGRNTRE. The whole CDR3 region reads CASSPSTWDGQGRNTRELFF.

This clone showed up just a few times. The read finishes 3 residues shy of the CDR3 end, and the germline J gene is used to complete it. The gene calls are TRBV11-2 and TRBJ2-2, with D perhaps matching TRBD1 or TRBD2 (5 bases each). The CDR3 is 14 residues long. V shed 5 bases and J shed 2 bases, with 9 bases lying between them. Germline CDR1 and CDR2: SGHAT and FQNNGV. The sequenced part of the CDR3 DNA is TGTGCCAGCAGCGAGGGGAGAAACACCGGGGAG. Amino acids: CASSEGRNTGE. In full, the CDR3 reads CASSEGRNTGELFF.

Only a few counts were recorded for this clone. The read ends 3 residues shy of where the CDR3 ends; the end is completed using the germline J gene. V and J are TRBV7-9 and TRBJ2-1, with 10 bases that match TRBD2. J gave up 4 bases and V 6 bases, and 3 bases lay outside the gene matches. Germline V gene data show CDR1 as SEHNR and CDR2 as FQNEAQ (reference sequence). This CDR3 has 14 residues. The CDR3 bases that were read are TGTGCCAGCAGACGGACTAGCGGTTACAATGAG. Encoded protein: CASRRTSGYNE. From start to end, the CDR3 is CASRRTSGYNEQFF.

To note about this clone: The observed sequence ends 3 residues before the CDR3 terminus, with the missing tail filled in from the germline J gene. The chain uses TRBV19 and TRBJ2-2, with TRBD1 identical over 9 bases. Germline CDR1 is LNHDA and CDR2 is SQIVND (reference sequence). The junction had 7 bases not matched to a gene; V was cut back by 5 bases and J by 6 bases. The length of the CDR3 is 15 residues. The part of the CDR3 DNA that was read is TGTGCCAGTAGTCCCGGGACAGGGTGGCCCGGGGAG. The encoded protein is CASSPGTGWPGE. The full CDR3 is CASSPGTGWPGELFF. Supplemented by reference TRBV19 and TRBJ2-2, the full variable domain reads DGGITQSPKYLFRKEGQNVTLSCEQNLNHDAMYWYRQDPGQGLRLIYYSQIVNDFQKGDIAEGYSVSREKKESFPLTVTSAQKNPTAFYLCASSPGTGWPGELFFGEGSRLTVL.

This clone was seen ten or more times. With the read ending 3 residues before the CDR3 end, the germline J gene is used to fill in that end. The rearrangement links TRBV2 to TRBJ2-2, with D maybe TRBD1 (6 bases). Per germline, CDR1 SNHLY and CDR2 FYNNEI. V dropped 5 bases and J dropped 0 bases, with 7 bases sitting between them. The CDR3 covers 14 residues. CDR3 amino acids: CASSYRANTGELFF. The CDR3 DNA, read in part, is TGTGCCAGCAGTTACAGGGCGAACACCGGGGAG.